The 27 T cell receptor beta chains presented below share a single source sample, sequenced in a study of blood T cell repertoires in COVID-19. The protocol was immunoSEQ multiplex PCR, while the TCRdb copy is restricted to in-frame clones and leaves out a portion. The profile shows over 20,000 clones, about 80% of them singletons. The sample taken for sequencing was peripheral blood. The origin of the receptors is a man aged 65 to 79 with acute or convalescent COVID-19.

V usage is TRBV4-2 and J usage is TRBJ2-2; D perhaps matches TRBD1 (6 bases). The CDR3 is made up of 15 amino acids. Looked up from germline, CDR1 is LGHNA and CDR2 is YNFKEQ. Trimming cost V 6 bases and J 1 base, with 12 bases left between them. The CDR3 sequence is CASRLMTGNTGELFF. CDR3 in DNA: TGTGCCAGCAGGTTAATGACAGGGAACACCGGGGAGCTGTTTTTT.

This clone is labeled large. The chain employs TRBV5-1 and TRBJ2-2; no clear D gene. The CDR3 is made up of 16 amino acids. The germline V gene has CDR1 SGHRS and CDR2 YFSETQ. V gave up 1 base and J gave up 2 bases, with 12 bases separating them. In DNA, the CDR3 is TGCGCCAGCAGCTTGAGGCGGAAGCTCAACACCGGGGAGCTGTTTTTT. Protein: CASSLRRKLNTGELFF. The whole variable domain, remainder taken from reference TRBV5-1 and TRBJ2-2, is KAGVTQTPRYLIKTRGQQVTLSCSPISGHRSVSWYQQTPGQGLQFLFEYFSETQRNKGNFPGRFSGRQFSNSRSEMNVSTLELGDSALYLCASSLRRKLNTGELFFGEGSRLTVL.

The CDR3, as DNA: TGTGCCAGCTCACCGCGGCAGGGGGACAGCGAGCAGTACTTC. It is translated as CASSPRQGDSEQYF. The chain combines TRBV18 with TRBJ2-7; TRBD1 aligns across 7 bases. The CDR3 covers 14 residues. V trimming: 3 bases; J trimming: 6 bases; junction bases outside the gene matches: 8. Germline CDR1 KGHSH, CDR2 LQKENI.

The chain is built from TRBV7-3 and TRBJ2-1, with D possibly TRBD2 on 5 matching bases. CDR3 length: 15 amino acids. The germline CDR1 and CDR2 sequences are SGHTA and FQGTGA. The V gene lost 5 bases and the J gene lost 2 bases, with 13 bases spanning the gap. CDR3 nucleotides: TGTGCCAGCAGCCTGGGGAGACCCCCCTACAATGAGCAGTTCTTC. It encodes CASSLGRPPYNEQFF.

The gene calls are TRBV27 and TRBJ2-6; the D gene is possibly TRBD1 (5 bases). This CDR3 has 14 amino acids. Germline values: CDR1 MNHEY, CDR2 SMNVEV (reference sequence). Deletions cut 5 bases from V and 2 bases from J, with 7 bases between. The CDR3 coding sequence is TGTGCCAGCAGTGGGGCAACTGGGGCCAACGTCCTGACTTTC. Its protein product is CASSGATGANVLTF.

V is TRBV30 and J is TRBJ1-2; TRBD1 matches at 8 bases. V dropped 3 bases and J dropped 8; count of bases not matched to a gene: 2. This CDR3 spans 11 amino acids. Germline lookup yields CDR1 GTSNPN and CDR2 SVGIG (reference sequence). The CDR3 DNA follows: TGTGCCTGGAGGGACAGGGTCGGCTACACCTTC. Translation gives CAWRDRVGYTF.

The chain links TRBV11-3 to TRBJ2-1, with 11 nucleotides matching TRBD1. This CDR3 is 16 amino acids long. The ends lost 0 bases at V and 4 bases at J; junction bases unmatched: 2. Germline V gene data show CDR1 as SGHNT and CDR2 as YENEEA. CDR3 DNA: TGTGCCAGCAGCTTAGATGGGACAGGGGGTTACAATGAGCAGTTCTTC. Translation gives CASSLDGTGGYNEQFF.

The chain employs TRBV18 and TRBJ1-1; D is perhaps TRBD1 (6 bases). Germline V gene lookup returns CDR1 KGHSH and CDR2 LQKENI. CDR3 size: 13 residues. V gave up 3 bases and J gave up 3 bases, with 8 bases separating them. CDR3 coding DNA: TGTGCCAGCTCACCCAACAGGGACACTGAAGCTTTCTTT. It is translated as CASSPNRDTEAFF.

This sequence joins TRBV10-2 and TRBJ1-2, with D possibly being TRBD1 (6 bases). V lost 10 bases, J lost 6 bases, and 12 bases lay in between. Germline lookup yields CDR1 WSHSY and CDR2 SAAADI. The length of the CDR3 is 11 residues. The CDR3 region has the DNA TGCGCCACCGGGTACAGGGATGGCTACACCTTC. Amino acids: CATGYRDGYTF.

The V and J genes are TRBV28 and TRBJ2-5, with no clear D. The germline V gene encodes CDR1 MDHEN and CDR2 SYDVKM. Trimming took off 3 bases at V and 5 bases at J, with 10 bases between the two ends. The CDR3 spans 13 residues. In nucleotides, the CDR3 is TGTGCCAGCAGTTTCACAGTTCGGGAGACCCAGTACTTC. Translated: CASSFTVRETQYF. Supplemented by reference TRBV28 and TRBJ2-5, the full variable domain reads DVKVTQSSRYLVKRTGEKVFLECVQDMDHENMFWYRQDPGLGLRLIYFSYDVKMKEKGDIPEGYSVSREKKERFSLILESASTNQTSMYLCASSFTVRETQYFGPGTRLLVL.

The CDR3: CAWSNTGDGYTF. In DNA, the CDR3 is TGTGCCTGGAGTAATACAGGGGATGGCTACACCTTC. The rearrangement joins TRBV30 to TRBJ1-2, with TRBD1 matching 7 bases. CDR3 length equals 12 residues. V dropped 2 bases and J dropped 6; count of bases not matched to a gene: 3. Germline CDR1 reads GTSNPN; CDR2 reads SVGIG (reference sequence).

This clone showed up just once. The chain joins TRBV18 to TRBJ2-2; no definite D call. From germline, CDR1 is KGHSH and CDR2 LQKENI. Trimming removed 4 bases from V and 3 bases from J, with 12 bases in between. This CDR3 has 15 residues. The CDR3 here is CASSRLGDYTGELFF. For the CDR3, the DNA is TGTGCCAGCTCACGCCTAGGCGACTACACCGGGGAGCTGTTTTTT.

This rearrangement joins TRBV2 to TRBJ2-6; D might be TRBD2 (6 bases). With 3 bases removed from V and 8 bases from J, the gap between germline ends came to 11 bases. This CDR3 is built from 14 residues. Germline values: CDR1 SNHLY, CDR2 FYNNEI. The CDR3 nucleotides read TGTGCCAGCAGTGAGAGGGAGGCGCCCAACGTCCTGACTTTC. Translating gives CASSEREAPNVLTF.

V usage is TRBV21-1 and J usage is TRBJ1-2. TRBV21-1 is a documented pseudogene. The CDR3 is 19 residues long. The CDR3 DNA is TGTGCCAGCAGCAAAGTTGGCGGTTTGGGGGGGCGCGGGGACTATGGCTACACCTTC. Translated, it gives CASSKVGGLGGRGDYGYTF.

The chain combines TRBV19 with TRBJ2-3; 16 bases fit TRBD2. The CDR3 consists of 17 residues. The V and J ends lost 5 bases and 2 bases, in that order; junction bases with no gene match: 4. Germline V gives CDR1 LNHDA, CDR2 SQIVND (reference sequence). CDR3 DNA sequence: TGTGCCAGTAGTCCGGGACTAGCGGGGGGGTTCACAGATACGCAGTATTTT. Translating gives CASSPGLAGGFTDTQYF.

This clone has more than one count but fewer than ten. The chain joins TRBV19 to TRBJ1-4; D is possibly TRBD1 (6 bases). Between the trimmed V and J ends, which lost 3 bases and 8 bases, there was a span of 13 bases. The CDR3 spans 14 residues. Germline V gene sequence: CDR1 LNHDA, CDR2 SQIVND (reference sequence). The CDR3 spells CASSMTGGFEKLFF. CDR3 coding DNA: TGTGCCAGTAGTATGACTGGGGGCTTCGAAAAACTGTTTTTT.

This chain links TRBV9 with TRBJ2-3; possible D gene TRBD2, 5 bases. Germline values: CDR1 SGDLS, CDR2 YYNGEE. V was shortened by 0 bases and J by 3 bases, with 5 bases between the two germline ends. This CDR3 is 13 amino acids long. The CDR3 reads CASSVGLTDTQYF. CDR3 coding DNA: TGTGCCAGCAGCGTAGGACTAACAGATACGCAGTATTTT.

V gene TRBV2 combines with J gene TRBJ1-5; D not resolved. V lost 4 bases and J 11 bases, leaving 12 bases between the germline ends. CDR3 size: 12 residues. The germline V gene encodes CDR1 SNHLY and CDR2 FYNNEI. CDR3: CASSGRTWTQHF. The DNA of the CDR3 is TGTGCCAGCAGTGGGAGGACCTGGACCCAGCATTTT.

The V gene is TRBV2, the J gene TRBJ1-2; TRBD1 might be the D (5 bases). This CDR3 region has 13 residues. In germline, CDR1 is SNHLY, CDR2 FYNNEI. V lost 5 bases to trimming and J lost 4 bases, with 11 bases between them. Here the CDR3 reads CASSPTEAYGYTF. The CDR3, as DNA: TGTGCCAGCAGTCCGACAGAGGCCTATGGCTACACCTTC.

This clone appeared a few times. The gene calls are TRBV6-6 and TRBJ2-1, with D possibly being TRBD2 (5 bases). CDR1 and CDR2 (germline): MNHNY, SVGAGI (reference sequence). The CDR3 spans 15 residues. The germline V and J ends were trimmed by 5 bases and 0 bases, with 11 bases remaining between them. CDR3 nucleotides: TGTGCCAGCAGTAGGGCGGGCAGCTCCTACAATGAGCAGTTCTTC. The encoded protein is CASSRAGSSYNEQFF.

The chain recombines TRBV6-2 or TRBV6-3 with TRBJ1-1; D uncertain. The CDR3 is 14 residues long. Germline values: CDR1 MNHEY, CDR2 SVGEGT. Trimming pared 2 bases from V and 11 bases from J, leaving 18 bases between. For the CDR3, the DNA is TGTGCCAGCAGTTACCTGCGTTTAAGCATGTCGGCTTTCTTT. Its protein product is CASSYLRLSMSAFF.

The chain couples TRBV30 to TRBJ2-5; TRBD1 aligns across 10 bases. The CDR3 consists of 14 residues. CDR1 and CDR2 from the germline V gene are GTSNPN and SVGIG (reference sequence). The V segment lost 0 bases and the J segment 7 bases; nucleotides outside the gene matches: 5. The DNA for the CDR3 is TGTGCCTGGAGTGTCGACAGGGGGCTAGGGACCCAGTACTTC. Its translation: CAWSVDRGLGTQYF.

Written as DNA, the CDR3 is TGTGCCAGCAGCTTATATAACACCGGGGAGCTGTTTTTT. Its protein product is CASSLYNTGELFF. The chain has TRBV11-3 and TRBJ2-2; D is uncertain. The ends were cut back, 2 bases at V and 2 bases at J, with 3 bases in the middle. CDR1 SGHNT and CDR2 YENEEA come from the germline V gene. The CDR3 has 13 residues. Using reference TRBV11-3 and TRBJ2-2 for the parts outside the CDR3, the full variable domain is EAGVVQSPRYKIIEKKQPVAFWCNPISGHNTLYWYLQNLGQGPELLIRYENEEAVDDSQLPKDRFSAERLKGVDSTLKIQPAELGDSAVYLCASSLYNTGELFFGEGSRLTVL.

This chain links TRBV5-1 with TRBJ2-5; D uncertain. CDR1 is SGHRS and CDR2 is YFSETQ in the germline V gene. The CDR3 is 14 residues long. The germline V and J ends were trimmed by 0 bases and 1 base, with 7 bases remaining between them. CDR3 DNA sequence: TGCGCCAGCAGCTTGGGCGGCGTCCAAGAGACCCAGTACTTC. Translation gives CASSLGGVQETQYF.

This clone is a singleton in its sample. The chain carries TRBV10-3 and TRBJ1-2, with D possibly matching TRBD1 (6 bases). The CDR3 has 15 amino acids. The V and J ends lost 2 bases and 5 bases respectively, with 15 bases between them. Germline V lookup: CDR1 ENHRY, CDR2 SYGVKD. The CDR3 here is CAISERGGPQYGYTF. CDR3 sequence (DNA): TGTGCCATCAGTGAGAGAGGGGGTCCTCAATATGGCTACACCTTC.

This clone was seen a few times. V and J are TRBV19 and TRBJ1-2; D might be TRBD1 (5 bases). V lost 0 bases and J lost 4, with 12 bases in between. Germline V lookup: CDR1 LNHDA, CDR2 SQIVND (reference sequence). This CDR3 is built from 15 residues. The DNA for the CDR3 is TGTGCCAGTAGTATAGATAGGAGACAGCCCTATGGCTACACCTTC. Protein: CASSIDRRQPYGYTF.

This clone was seen more than once but under ten times. The chain couples TRBV4-3 to TRBJ1-2; tentative D call: TRBD1 (6 bases). CDR1 LGHNA and CDR2 YSLEER come from the germline V gene. V lost 1 base and J lost 8, with 29 bases in between. The CDR3 totals 19 residues. The CDR3 loop reads CASSQVQGLQGWAHEGYTF. CDR3 nucleotides: TGCGCCAGCAGCCAAGTTCAAGGGTTACAGGGTTGGGCGCATGAAGGCTACACCTTC.